This is a list of T cell receptor beta chains from one sample in a study of T cell repertoires in cytomegalovirus infection. MiXCR, applied by TCRdb to the reads, yields one record per CDR3 protein. The sample shows about 530,000 distinct CDR3 sequences, approximately 25% of them seen only once. The sequenced material came from PBMCs. Receptor source: a human donor in good health (CMV status not recorded). Some clones in this sample may be carry-over from other donors' samples. CDR3s include the opening cysteine and the closing phenylalanine or tryptophan. The order of the fields is CDR3 DNA, CDR3 protein, clone size, J gene, D gene, V gene. A D gene is named only where the DNA matches it firmly. Rows give clone size only sometimes, using once, few, many, or a class for an expanded clone.

CDR3nt: TGTGCCAGCACCCCACCACACACTGAAGCTTTCTTT
CDR3aa: CASTPPHTEAFF
abundance: -
j_gene: TRBJ1-1
d_gene: -
v_gene: TRBV28

CDR3nt: TGTGCCAGCAGTTTATCCCCTACAGGCCAAGAGACCCAGTACTTC
CDR3aa: CASSLSPTGQETQYF
abundance: few
j_gene: TRBJ2-5
d_gene: -
v_gene: TRBV12-3/TRBV12-4

CDR3nt: TGTGCCAGTAGTACTAGCGGGAGAAACGAGCAGTACTTC
CDR3aa: CASSTSGRNEQYF
abundance: few
j_gene: TRBJ2-7
d_gene: TRBD2
v_gene: TRBV19

CDR3nt: TGTGCCAGCAGTGAATACCGCCTGGGGATAGCAAATCAGCCCCAGCATTTT
CDR3aa: CASSEYRLGIANQPQHF
abundance: -
j_gene: TRBJ1-5
d_gene: -
v_gene: TRBV2

CDR3nt: TGTGCCAGCAGTAAGGGGTCCGGACTAGCCCCTGGCGTCAATGAGCAGTTCTTC
CDR3aa: CASSKGSGLAPGVNEQFF
abundance: few
j_gene: TRBJ2-1
d_gene: TRBD2
v_gene: TRBV6-1

CDR3nt: TGTGCCAGCAGTTTATTCGGGGGACCGGGCTATGGCTACACCTTC
CDR3aa: CASSLFGGPGYGYTF
abundance: -
j_gene: TRBJ1-2
d_gene: -
v_gene: TRBV28

CDR3nt: TGTGCCAGTAGCCCGACAGGGGTGGAGACCCAGTACTTC
CDR3aa: CASSPTGVETQYF
abundance: few
j_gene: TRBJ2-5
d_gene: TRBD1
v_gene: TRBV19

CDR3nt: TGCAGTGCTAGAGATACCGGTCTAAGCACAGATACGCAGTATTTT
CDR3aa: CSARDTGLSTDTQYF
abundance: -
j_gene: TRBJ2-3
d_gene: -
v_gene: TRBV20-1

CDR3nt: TGCAGTGCACGACATCCTGGGGACAATGAGCAGTTCTTC
CDR3aa: CSARHPGDNEQFF
abundance: -
j_gene: TRBJ2-1
d_gene: -
v_gene: TRBV20-1

CDR3nt: TGTGCCAGCAGTTTATTAGGGGCTCTCGGCTATGGCTACACCTTC
CDR3aa: CASSLLGALGYGYTF
abundance: many
j_gene: TRBJ1-2
d_gene: -
v_gene: TRBV28

CDR3nt: TGTGCCAGCAGTTTAGGGGCTAGCGGGGGAAAAAACATTCAGTACTTC
CDR3aa: CASSLGASGGKNIQYF
abundance: few
j_gene: TRBJ2-4
d_gene: TRBD2
v_gene: TRBV28

CDR3nt: TGTGCCAGTAGGGGACCGGGACACACCAATCAGCCCCAGCATTTT
CDR3aa: CASRGPGHTNQPQHF
abundance: -
j_gene: TRBJ1-5
d_gene: -
v_gene: TRBV19

CDR3nt: TGTGCCAGCAGCTGGGTCGGGGGGAGGGCCGGTGGTGAGCAGTTCTTC
CDR3aa: CASSWVGGRAGGEQFF
abundance: few
j_gene: TRBJ2-1
d_gene: TRBD2
v_gene: TRBV7-3

CDR3nt: TGTGCCAGCTCTAAAGGAAGCAGCTCCTACGAGCAGTACTTC
CDR3aa: CASSKGSSSYEQYF
abundance: many
j_gene: TRBJ2-7
d_gene: -
v_gene: TRBV7-8

CDR3nt: TGTGCCAGCAGTCCCGGGACTAGCGGGGTGAGCTCCTACGAGCAGTACTTC
CDR3aa: CASSPGTSGVSSYEQYF
abundance: few
j_gene: TRBJ2-7
d_gene: TRBD2
v_gene: TRBV28

CDR3nt: TGTGCCAGCAGCTTAGTCGGGAAAACCTACGAGCAGTACTTC
CDR3aa: CASSLVGKTYEQYF
abundance: many
j_gene: TRBJ2-7
d_gene: -
v_gene: TRBV7-9

CDR3nt: TGCGCCAGCAGCCAGTCTAGGGCGACTGGGGCCAACGTCCTGACTTTC
CDR3aa: CASSQSRATGANVLTF
abundance: -
j_gene: TRBJ2-6
d_gene: -
v_gene: TRBV4-1

CDR3nt: TGTGCCTGGAGTCCAATTTCTACAGGGGGAGTGAGGGACACTGAAGCTTTCTTT
CDR3aa: CAWSPISTGGVRDTEAFF
abundance: few
j_gene: TRBJ1-1
d_gene: TRBD1
v_gene: TRBV30

CDR3nt: TGTGCCCACGGGGCAGAACAAGAGACCCAGTACTTC
CDR3aa: CAHGAEQETQYF
abundance: -
j_gene: TRBJ2-5
d_gene: -
v_gene: TRBV10-3

CDR3nt: TGTGCCATCAGCCGGGACACAACTAACTATGGCTACACCTTC
CDR3aa: CAISRDTTNYGYTF
abundance: -
j_gene: TRBJ1-2
d_gene: -
v_gene: TRBV10-3

CDR3nt: TGTGCCAGCAGTTACTATCGTCCCTCGAACACCGGGGAGCTGTTTTTT
CDR3aa: CASSYYRPSNTGELFF
abundance: many
j_gene: TRBJ2-2
d_gene: -
v_gene: TRBV6-2/TRBV6-3

CDR3nt: TGTGCCAGCACCAAGACAGTGAACACTGAAGCTTTCTTT
CDR3aa: CASTKTVNTEAFF
abundance: many
j_gene: TRBJ1-1
d_gene: -
v_gene: TRBV7-3

CDR3nt: TGTGCCAGCAGTCATCGACAGGGCGCCGGGATCAACGAGCAGTACTTC
CDR3aa: CASSHRQGAGINEQYF
abundance: -
j_gene: TRBJ2-7
d_gene: TRBD1
v_gene: TRBV28

CDR3nt: TGTGCCAGCAGTTCGGGGTTCTCCACCTACGAGCAGTACTTC
CDR3aa: CASSSGFSTYEQYF
abundance: -
j_gene: TRBJ2-7
d_gene: -
v_gene: TRBV6-2/TRBV6-3

CDR3nt: TGTGCCAGCCGATACTATAATGGGCCCCAGCATTTT
CDR3aa: CASRYYNGPQHF
abundance: -
j_gene: TRBJ1-5
d_gene: -
v_gene: TRBV27

CDR3nt: TGCAGTGCTAGACAGGGGCTTAATGAAAAACTGTTTTTT
CDR3aa: CSARQGLNEKLFF
abundance: once
j_gene: TRBJ1-4
d_gene: -
v_gene: TRBV20-1

CDR3nt: TGTGCCAGTACCAGTGGAGGTTTTGGGTATGGCTACACCTTC
CDR3aa: CASTSGGFGYGYTF
abundance: -
j_gene: TRBJ1-2
d_gene: -
v_gene: TRBV19

CDR3nt: TGTGCCAGCAGCGTACAGAGAGGGTGGGATAGCAATCAGCCCCAGCATTTT
CDR3aa: CASSVQRGWDSNQPQHF
abundance: -
j_gene: TRBJ1-5
d_gene: -
v_gene: TRBV7-8

CDR3nt: TGTGCCAGTAGTATGGGGAATGAGCAGTTCTTC
CDR3aa: CASSMGNEQFF
abundance: few
j_gene: TRBJ2-1
d_gene: -
v_gene: TRBV19

CDR3nt: TGCGTGGTCCTAGGGTCGAATGAGCAGTTCTTC
CDR3aa: CVVLGSNEQFF
abundance: few
j_gene: TRBJ2-1
d_gene: -
v_gene: TRBV23-1

CDR3nt: TGTGCCAGCTCACCGGCCTCCCTGGAGGCCGTTCAGTACTTC
CDR3aa: CASSPASLEAVQYF
abundance: -
j_gene: TRBJ2-4
d_gene: -
v_gene: TRBV18

CDR3nt: TGCGCCAGCAGCCAAGATCTCTGGGGACCAAATGAGCAGTTCTTC
CDR3aa: CASSQDLWGPNEQFF
abundance: few
j_gene: TRBJ2-1
d_gene: -
v_gene: TRBV4-3

CDR3nt: TGTGCCAGCTGGAGTTTTATCGGGGGGGAACAGCCCCAGCATTTT
CDR3aa: CASWSFIGGEQPQHF
abundance: -
j_gene: TRBJ1-5
d_gene: -
v_gene: TRBV28

CDR3nt: TGTGCCAGGGAAGTCACAGATACGCAGTATTTT
CDR3aa: CAREVTDTQYF
abundance: many
j_gene: TRBJ2-3
d_gene: -
v_gene: TRBV7-9

CDR3nt: TGTGCCAGCAGAATAACTAGCGGGAGGGATGAGCAGGTCTTC
CDR3aa: CASRITSGRDEQVF
abundance: -
j_gene: TRBJ2-1
d_gene: TRBD2
v_gene: TRBV7-2

CDR3nt: TGTGCCAGCAATGTAGGGACTAGCGGAATAAACAATGAGCAGTTCTTC
CDR3aa: CASNVGTSGINNEQFF
abundance: few
j_gene: TRBJ2-1
d_gene: TRBD2
v_gene: TRBV28

CDR3nt: TGCGCCAGCAGCCAAGGCTGGTCGGAGACCCAGTACTTC
CDR3aa: CASSQGWSETQYF
abundance: -
j_gene: TRBJ2-5
d_gene: -
v_gene: TRBV4-1

CDR3nt: TGTGCCAGCAGTGCTCGACTGGGCCGCAATGAGCAGTTCTTC
CDR3aa: CASSARLGRNEQFF
abundance: -
j_gene: TRBJ2-1
d_gene: -
v_gene: TRBV6-2/TRBV6-3

CDR3nt: TGTGCCAGCAGCCTCCGCGAGGGGACTAATGAAAAACTGTTTTTT
CDR3aa: CASSLREGTNEKLFF
abundance: few
j_gene: TRBJ1-4
d_gene: -
v_gene: TRBV11-2

CDR3nt: TGTGCCAGTAGTTGGCTCATAGCCAAAAACATTCAGTACTTC
CDR3aa: CASSWLIAKNIQYF
abundance: once
j_gene: TRBJ2-4
d_gene: -
v_gene: TRBV19

CDR3nt: TGTGCTAGTGGTATGACTAGCGGGGAGACCCAGTACTTC
CDR3aa: CASGMTSGETQYF
abundance: -
j_gene: TRBJ2-5
d_gene: TRBD2
v_gene: TRBV12-5

CDR3nt: TGTGCCAGCAGCACCGGGACAGCCTATGGCTACACCTTC
CDR3aa: CASSTGTAYGYTF
abundance: many
j_gene: TRBJ1-2
d_gene: TRBD1
v_gene: TRBV7-2

CDR3nt: TGCAGCGTCCTGACTAGCGGGAGAAACACCGGGGAGCTGTTTTTT
CDR3aa: CSVLTSGRNTGELFF
abundance: few
j_gene: TRBJ2-2
d_gene: TRBD2
v_gene: TRBV29-1

CDR3nt: TGTGCCAGCAGCTTAGACGTGGGCGGGCAGTTCTTC
CDR3aa: CASSLDVGGQFF
abundance: few
j_gene: TRBJ2-1
d_gene: -
v_gene: TRBV7-2

CDR3nt: TGTGCCAGCAGTTTATTTAGGACTAGCGGGAGGGACGCAGATACGCAGTATTTT
CDR3aa: CASSLFRTSGRDADTQYF
abundance: -
j_gene: TRBJ2-3
d_gene: TRBD2
v_gene: TRBV12-3/TRBV12-4

CDR3nt: TGCGCCAGCAGCTGGACAACCGCGAACACCGGGGAGCTGTTTTTT
CDR3aa: CASSWTTANTGELFF
abundance: -
j_gene: TRBJ2-2
d_gene: -
v_gene: TRBV5-1

CDR3nt: TGCGCCAGCAGTGGGCAGGGGGCGGACAATGAGCAGTTCTTC
CDR3aa: CASSGQGADNEQFF
abundance: -
j_gene: TRBJ2-1
d_gene: TRBD1
v_gene: TRBV10-2

CDR3nt: TGTGCCAGCAGCCAACAGACTAGCGGCACAGATACGCAGTATTTT
CDR3aa: CASSQQTSGTDTQYF
abundance: few
j_gene: TRBJ2-3
d_gene: TRBD2
v_gene: TRBV5-4

CDR3nt: TGCAGTGCTGGGGGGACTAGCGGGAGGATCAATGAGCAGTTCTTC
CDR3aa: CSAGGTSGRINEQFF
abundance: -
j_gene: TRBJ2-1
d_gene: TRBD2
v_gene: TRBV20-1

CDR3nt: TGTGCCAGCAGTTACTCCGGAGTAAATGGCCCGGGCGGGGAGCTGTTTTTT
CDR3aa: CASSYSGVNGPGGELFF
abundance: -
j_gene: TRBJ2-2
d_gene: -
v_gene: TRBV6-5

CDR3nt: TGTGCCAGCAGTTACCGACTCGGCGGGTACGAGCAGTACTTC
CDR3aa: CASSYRLGGYEQYF
abundance: -
j_gene: TRBJ2-7
d_gene: -
v_gene: TRBV28

CDR3nt: TGTGCCAGCAAGCAGGGACAACCCCTCGGACGCACTGAAGCTTTCTTT
CDR3aa: CASKQGQPLGRTEAFF
abundance: few
j_gene: TRBJ1-1
d_gene: -
v_gene: TRBV7-8

CDR3nt: TGTGCCAGCAGCCCACCGGACAGGATCAATGAAAAACTGTTTTTT
CDR3aa: CASSPPDRINEKLFF
abundance: once
j_gene: TRBJ1-4
d_gene: TRBD1
v_gene: TRBV6-2/TRBV6-3

CDR3nt: TGTGCCAGCAGCCAGGACACTAGTCTAGGGGGCGCTGAGCAGTTCTTC
CDR3aa: CASSQDTSLGGAEQFF
abundance: few
j_gene: TRBJ2-1
d_gene: TRBD1
v_gene: TRBV7-9

CDR3nt: TGTGCCAGCAGTAACCGCCGGGACAAGTGGGACAATGAGCAGTTCTTC
CDR3aa: CASSNRRDKWDNEQFF
abundance: -
j_gene: TRBJ2-1
d_gene: -
v_gene: TRBV27

CDR3nt: TGTGCCAGCAGTTTCAGAACCGGTTGGCGGCCCCCTAGCACAGATACGCAGTATTTT
CDR3aa: CASSFRTGWRPPSTDTQYF
abundance: many
j_gene: TRBJ2-3
d_gene: -
v_gene: TRBV27

CDR3nt: TGTGCCAGCATTCTGGGGGGCAGCAATCAGCCCCAGCATTTT
CDR3aa: CASILGGSNQPQHF
abundance: -
j_gene: TRBJ1-5
d_gene: -
v_gene: TRBV28